Each of the 14 T cell receptor beta chains below was sequenced from the same sample in a study of tumor-infiltrating lymphocytes in primary liver carcinoma. Co-extraction of RNA and DNA was performed on roughly 20-34 mg of unsorted bulk tissue. Total RNA (approximately 0.5 ug) served as template for TCR beta cDNA synthesis primed by a constant-region primer. Generation of the TCR beta libraries relied on three nested multiplex PCR rounds using slightly modified ARM-PCR. With TRBV1-TRBV30 forward primers and a C-beta reverse primer, the first two PCR rounds were run for around 11 cycles each. Each CDR3 protein is one row after TCRdb ran MiXCR on the multiplex PCR reads. The sample has 75,000 to 90,000 distinct CDR3 sequences, approximately 72% seen once. Sequences were obtained from liver tumor tissue from sampling region 1. Documented subset: tumor region T1, superior pole. All receptors derive from a man aged 40-50 years with primary liver carcinoma and hepatitis B virus infection.

This clonotype was recorded only once. CDR3 residues: CASSSGLTLTDIQYF. The CDR3 DNA sequence: TGTGCCAGCAGCTCGGGACTGACACTCACAGACATTCAGTACTTC. V usage is TRBV5-4 and J usage is TRBJ2-4, with D possibly being TRBD2 (6 bases). The CDR3 has 15 amino acids. V was trimmed by 3 bases and J by 8 bases, leaving 18 bases between them. Germline CDR1 reads SGHNT; CDR2 reads YYREEE (reference sequence).

Concerning this clonotype itself: Since a much larger clone is just one base distant, this may be a read error. CDR3 amino acids: CASTGTKGEQYF. The CDR3 DNA reads TGTGCCAGCACGGGGACTAAGGGTGAGCAGTACTTC. The gene calls are TRBV28 and TRBJ2-7; the match to TRBD2 covers 7 bases. The CDR3 covers 12 residues. In germline, CDR1 is MDHEN, CDR2 SYDVKM. The V segment lost 7 bases and the J segment 7 bases; nucleotides outside the gene matches: 7.

This clonotype was observed at least ten times. The chain recombines TRBV5-1 with TRBJ1-5, with 9 nucleotides matching TRBD1. Germline-derived CDR1 and CDR2 are SGHRS and YFSETQ. The CDR3 has 15 amino acids. The ends lost 5 bases at V and 3 bases at J; junction bases unmatched: 6. CDR3 DNA sequence: TGCGCCAGCAGTTCCACAGGGGGCGCCAATCAGCCCCAGCATTTT. It specifies CASSSTGGANQPQHF.

Note on this clonotype: The CDR3 end shows no conserved phenylalanine or tryptophan, and so a read error is likely. This chain links TRBV6-1 with TRBJ2-2, with D unresolved. CDR3 length equals 13 residues. Germline V lookup: CDR1 MNHNS, CDR2 SASEGT. The CDR3 DNA reads TGTGCCGGCAGTGAACACGGAGCAGGGGAGCTGTTTCTT. Protein sequence: CAGSEHGAGELFL.

V is TRBV7-9 and J is TRBJ2-2; D unclear. CDR3 size: 13 residues. Trimming shortened V by 8 bases and J by 1 base, and 8 bases separated the two germline ends. The germline CDR1 and CDR2 sequences are SEHNR and FQNEAQ (reference sequence). CDR3 residues: CASLEVNTGELFF. CDR3 DNA sequence: TGTGCCAGCTTAGAAGTGAACACCGGGGAGCTGTTTTTT.

V gene TRBV21-1 combines with J gene TRBJ2-6; the table's D call, TRBD1, was not checked against the DNA. TRBV21-1 is reported as a pseudogene. The CDR3 consists of 15 residues. The CDR3 DNA reads as TGTACCAGCACCCTTACAGGGACTGGGGCCAACATCCTGACTTTC. It specifies CTSTLTGTGANILTF.

This clonotype has a handful of counts. The chain joins TRBV6-1 to TRBJ1-2, with D maybe TRBD1 (6 bases). This CDR3 is 12 amino acids long. From germline, CDR1 is MNHNS and CDR2 SASEGT. This chain's CDR3 is CTTRRGIGGYTF. In DNA form, the CDR3 reads TGTACCACCCGCAGGGGAATCGGTGGCTACACCTTC.

This clonotype has at least ten counts. This chain joins TRBV5-1 and TRBJ1-6, with 7 nucleotides matching TRBD1. Germline values: CDR1 SGHRS, CDR2 YFSETQ. The junction had 5 bases not matched to a gene; V was cut back by 4 bases and J by 7 bases. This CDR3 contains 14 residues. The CDR3 spells CASSPGQPNSPLHF. The CDR3 DNA reads TGCGCCAGCAGCCCGGGACAGCCAAATTCACCCCTCCACTTT.

The gene calls are TRBV20-1 and TRBJ2-1; maybe TRBD2 (5 bases). V was pared by 4 bases and J by 4 bases, with 17 bases between. This CDR3 comprises 15 residues. Germline CDR1 reads DFQATT; CDR2 reads SNEGSKA (reference sequence). DNA of the CDR3: TGCAGTGCTACTGCGGACTTCAAAGGATACAATGAGCAGTTCTTC. This translates into CSATADFKGYNEQFF.

The chain couples TRBV20-1 to TRBJ2-7, with 7 bases identical to TRBD2. This CDR3 comprises 15 residues. The V gene's germline CDR1 is DFQATT and CDR2 SNEGSKA (reference sequence). J lost 4 bases, V lost 3 bases, and 12 bases had no gene match. This chain's CDR3 is CSARPLGEGIYEQYF. CDR3 nucleotide sequence: TGCAGTGCTAGGCCCCTCGGGGAGGGGATATACGAGCAGTACTTC.

In its sample, this clonotype was seen once. A junction boundary mismatches the germline segment, possibly from a read error. The V call is TRBV11-2, the J call TRBJ1-3; 8 nucleotides agree with TRBD1. CDR1 is SGHAT and CDR2 is FQNNGV in the germline V gene. The CDR3 extends over 14 amino acids. The CDR3 DNA reads TGTGTCAGCAGGACAGGGTTCGCTGGAAACACCATATATTTT. This translates into CVSRTGFAGNTIYF.

On this clonotype itself: The junction and the germline gene differ at one end; a read error may be behind it. This chain joins TRBV29-1 and TRBJ2-1; a possible D gene is TRBD1 (5 bases). Germline values: CDR1 SQVTM, CDR2 ANQGSEA. The CDR3 length is 16 residues. CDR3 sequence (DNA): TGCAGCGTTGATTGGTACAGGATTAGATCTTTCAATGAGCTGTTCTTC. Translated, it gives CSVDWYRIRSFNELFF.

This clonotype appeared many times. CDR3 sequence reads: CASSLALAANTEAFF. CDR3 nucleotide sequence: TGTGCCAGCAGTTTAGCTCTGGCGGCGAACACTGAAGCTTTCTTT. J is TRBJ1-1 and V is TRBV12-3 or TRBV12-4; D is undetermined. The CDR3 runs to 15 residues. V lost 0 bases to trimming and J lost 1 base, with 9 bases between them.

The chain has TRBV12-3 or TRBV12-4 and TRBJ2-1; possibly TRBD1 or TRBD2 for D (5 bases each). CDR3 length: 15 amino acids. Trimming removed 8 bases at V and 8 bases at J, with 22 bases between. The CDR3 sequence is CASSLRERGQDEQFF. The CDR3 bases are TGTGCCAGCTCCCTTAGGGAGAGGGGTCAGGATGAGCAGTTCTTC.